This TCR beta chain comes out of a study of T cell responses to AZD1222 COVID-19 vaccine. In the study overall: It was second doses at about 4 or about 12 weeks that were pooled.

The germline V and J ends were trimmed by 8 bases and 4 bases, with 17 bases remaining between them. The germline V gene encodes CDR1 SNHLY and CDR2 FYNNEI. This CDR3 has 14 amino acids. Study-level results: Reportedly, close to half of spike-specific TCRs are directed against unmutated variant regions.

With regard to this clone: Antigen: not known.

Profiled with immunoSEQ multiplex PCR; TCRdb holds only in-frame clones, not every one. The top ten hold roughly 7% of the sample, which has about 130,000 clones, 85% to 95% seen once. This chain connects TRBV2 to TRBJ1-1; D is ambiguous. The sequence came from an adult in good health. The source material was peripheral blood, sampled on day 0 of AZD1222 vaccination. This chain's CDR3 is CASAAQETGTEAFF. DNA of the CDR3: TGTGCCAGCGCCGCCCAGGAGACGGGCACTGAAGCTTTCTTT.